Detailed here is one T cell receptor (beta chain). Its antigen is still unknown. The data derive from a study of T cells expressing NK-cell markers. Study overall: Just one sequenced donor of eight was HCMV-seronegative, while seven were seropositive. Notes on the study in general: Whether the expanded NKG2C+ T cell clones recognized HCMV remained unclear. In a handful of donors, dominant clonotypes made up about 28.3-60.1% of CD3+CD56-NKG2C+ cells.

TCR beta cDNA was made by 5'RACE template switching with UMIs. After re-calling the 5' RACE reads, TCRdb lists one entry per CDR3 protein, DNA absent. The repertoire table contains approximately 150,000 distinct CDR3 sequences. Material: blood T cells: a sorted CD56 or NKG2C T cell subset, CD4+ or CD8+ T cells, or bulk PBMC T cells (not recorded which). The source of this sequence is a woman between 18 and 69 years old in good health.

CDR3 loop: CASSVAVGSGELFF. The chain is built from TRBV2 and TRBJ2-2. The CDR3 loop spans 14 amino acids. Germline CDR1 is SNHLY and CDR2 is FYNNEI.